This TCR beta chain was retrieved from a study of T cell responses to AZD1222 COVID-19 vaccine. Clones were sequenced by immunoSEQ multiplex PCR, and TCRdb holds only the in-frame ones, with some missing. The repertoire holds 100,000 to 150,000 clones, with 80% to 90% as singletons. This CDR3 is built from 13 residues. CDR1 is LNHDA, CDR2 SQIVND, per germline (reference sequence). Trimming removed 6 bases at V and 1 base at J, with 9 bases between. The sample was peripheral blood, taken on day 0 of AZD1222 vaccination. The chain joins TRBV19 to TRBJ1-2; the D gene is possibly TRBD1 (5 bases). This TCR came from an adult in good health. As DNA, the CDR3 is TGTGCCAGTAGCCTTCAGGGTAACTATGGCTACACCTTC. Translated: CASSLQGNYGYTF.